This T cell receptor (beta chain) appears in the sequencing data of a study of T cell responses to AZD1222 COVID-19 vaccine. As for the study in general: Pooled in the analysis were second doses at about 4 or about 12 weeks.

Using immunoSEQ multiplex PCR, the repertoire was profiled, and TCRdb retains in-frame clones only, with some absent. The sample shows roughly 120,000 clones, roughly nine tenths of them seen only once. The CDR3 has 15 amino acids. Germline loops: CDR1 WNHNN, CDR2 SYGVQD (reference sequence). Trimming removed 5 bases from V and 4 bases from J, with 14 bases in between. The material was peripheral blood, obtained on day 0 of AZD1222 vaccination. The sequence was obtained from an adult in good health. The chain uses TRBV10-1 and TRBJ2-2; D possibly corresponds to TRBD1 (6 bases). The CDR3 DNA sequence: TGCGCCAGCAGTCGGGACACCTTGCTCACCGGGGAGCTGTTTTTT. Its protein is CASSRDTLLTGELFF.